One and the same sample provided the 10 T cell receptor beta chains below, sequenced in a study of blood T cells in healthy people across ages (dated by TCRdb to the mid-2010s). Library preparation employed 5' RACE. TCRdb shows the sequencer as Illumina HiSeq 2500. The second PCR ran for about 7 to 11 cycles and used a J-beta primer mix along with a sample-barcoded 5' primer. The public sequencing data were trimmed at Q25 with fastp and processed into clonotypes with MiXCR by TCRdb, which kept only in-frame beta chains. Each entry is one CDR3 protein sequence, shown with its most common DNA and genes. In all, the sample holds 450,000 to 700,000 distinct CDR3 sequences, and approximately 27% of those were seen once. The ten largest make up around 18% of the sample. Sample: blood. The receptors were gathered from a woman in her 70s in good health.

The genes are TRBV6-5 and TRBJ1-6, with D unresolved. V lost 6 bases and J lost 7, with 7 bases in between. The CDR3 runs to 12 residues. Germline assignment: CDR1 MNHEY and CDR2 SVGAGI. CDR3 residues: CASRVVNSPLHF. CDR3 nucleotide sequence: TGTGCCAGCAGGGTGGTAAATTCACCCCTCCACTTT.

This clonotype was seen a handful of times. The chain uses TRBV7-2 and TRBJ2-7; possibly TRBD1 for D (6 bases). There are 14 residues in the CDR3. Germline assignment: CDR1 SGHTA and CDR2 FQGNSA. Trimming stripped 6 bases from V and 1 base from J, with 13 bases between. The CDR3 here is CASRLHRESYEQYF. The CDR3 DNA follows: TGTGCCAGCAGACTACACAGGGAGTCCTACGAGCAGTACTTC. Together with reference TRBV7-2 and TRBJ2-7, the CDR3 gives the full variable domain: GAGVSQSPSNKVTEKGKDVELRCDPISGHTALYWYRQSLGQGLEFLIYFQGNSAPDKSGLPSDRFSAERTGGSVSTLTIQRTQQEDSAVYLCASRLHRESYEQYFGPGTRLTVT.

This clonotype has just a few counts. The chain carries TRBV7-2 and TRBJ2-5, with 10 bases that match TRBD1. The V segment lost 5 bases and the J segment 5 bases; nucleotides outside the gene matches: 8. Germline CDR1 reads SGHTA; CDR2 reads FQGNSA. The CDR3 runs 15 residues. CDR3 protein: CASSPRQGASETQYF. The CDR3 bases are TGTGCCAGCAGCCCTAGACAGGGGGCGAGCGAGACCCAGTACTTC.

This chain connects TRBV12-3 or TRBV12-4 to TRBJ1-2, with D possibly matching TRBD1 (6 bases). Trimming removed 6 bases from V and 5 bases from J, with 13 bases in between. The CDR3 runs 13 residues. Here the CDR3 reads CASRLNRDYGYTF. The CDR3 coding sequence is TGTGCCAGCAGACTTAACAGGGATTATGGCTACACCTTC.

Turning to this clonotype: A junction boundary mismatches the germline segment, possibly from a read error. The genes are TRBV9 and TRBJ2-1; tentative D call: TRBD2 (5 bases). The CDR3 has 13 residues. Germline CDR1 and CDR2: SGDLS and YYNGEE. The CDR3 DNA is TGTGCCGGCAGCCAGGAGAGGGTCGAGGAGCAGTTCTTC. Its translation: CAGSQERVEEQFF.

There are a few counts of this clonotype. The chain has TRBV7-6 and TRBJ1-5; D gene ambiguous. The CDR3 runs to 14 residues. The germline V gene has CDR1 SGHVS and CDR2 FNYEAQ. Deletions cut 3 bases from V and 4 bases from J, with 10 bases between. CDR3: CASSFKRSNQPQHF. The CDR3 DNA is TGTGCCAGCAGCTTTAAACGAAGTAATCAGCCCCAGCATTTT.

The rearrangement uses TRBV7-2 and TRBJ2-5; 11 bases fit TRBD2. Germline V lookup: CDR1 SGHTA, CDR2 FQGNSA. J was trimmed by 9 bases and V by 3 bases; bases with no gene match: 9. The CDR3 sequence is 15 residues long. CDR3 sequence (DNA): TGTGCCAGCAGCTTCAAGTCACTAGCGGGGGTGGCCCAGTACTTC. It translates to CASSFKSLAGVAQYF.

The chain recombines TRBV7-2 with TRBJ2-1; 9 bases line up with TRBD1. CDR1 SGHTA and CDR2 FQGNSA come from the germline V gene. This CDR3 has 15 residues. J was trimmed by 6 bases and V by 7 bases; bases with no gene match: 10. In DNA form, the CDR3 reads TGTGCCAGCAACTCCGGGACAGGGCCCCTCAATGAGCAGTTCTTC. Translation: CASNSGTGPLNEQFF.

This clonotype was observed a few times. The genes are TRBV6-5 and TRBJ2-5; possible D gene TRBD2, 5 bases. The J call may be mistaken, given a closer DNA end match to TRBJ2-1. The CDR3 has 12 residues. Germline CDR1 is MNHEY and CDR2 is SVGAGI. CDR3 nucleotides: TGTGCCAGCAGCGGAATAGGGAGTGAGCAGTTCTTC. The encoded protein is CASSGIGSEQFF.

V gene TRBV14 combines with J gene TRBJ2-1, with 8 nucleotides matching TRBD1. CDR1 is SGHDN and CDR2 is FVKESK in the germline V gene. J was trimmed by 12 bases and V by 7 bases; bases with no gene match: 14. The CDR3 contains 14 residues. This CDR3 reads CASNVGTGVIGQFF. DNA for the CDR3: TGTGCCAGCAATGTGGGGACAGGAGTCATAGGGCAGTTCTTC.